This T cell receptor (beta chain) was recovered during a study of healthy donors' naive CD4 and CD8 T cells. For this clonotype: Its antigen is undetermined.

A linear amplification protocol produced the TCR libraries from roughly 0.5 ug of total RNA. TCRdb itself ran the reads through MiXCR, one entry per CDR3 protein. The sample includes roughly 200,000 distinct CDR3 sequences, 74% of them seen just once. Trimming at V came to 5 bases and at J to 7 bases, leaving 5 bases not matched to a gene. Germline CDR1 reads SGHAT; CDR2 reads FQNNGV. This CDR3 spans 13 amino acids. Regarding the study as a whole: Possible naive T cell homeostatic proliferation bias remained unaddressed.

The sequence came from a pool of human donors in good health; the sample pools cells from several healthy donors. The chain combines TRBV11-2 with TRBJ2-7, with 10 bases identical to TRBD2. Sequencing was carried out using naive CD4+ and CD8+ T cells sorted from blood, pooled from several donors. The CDR3 spells CASSLAGEWEQYF. The DNA for the CDR3 is TGTGCCAGCAGCCTAGCGGGAGAGTGGGAGCAGTACTTC.